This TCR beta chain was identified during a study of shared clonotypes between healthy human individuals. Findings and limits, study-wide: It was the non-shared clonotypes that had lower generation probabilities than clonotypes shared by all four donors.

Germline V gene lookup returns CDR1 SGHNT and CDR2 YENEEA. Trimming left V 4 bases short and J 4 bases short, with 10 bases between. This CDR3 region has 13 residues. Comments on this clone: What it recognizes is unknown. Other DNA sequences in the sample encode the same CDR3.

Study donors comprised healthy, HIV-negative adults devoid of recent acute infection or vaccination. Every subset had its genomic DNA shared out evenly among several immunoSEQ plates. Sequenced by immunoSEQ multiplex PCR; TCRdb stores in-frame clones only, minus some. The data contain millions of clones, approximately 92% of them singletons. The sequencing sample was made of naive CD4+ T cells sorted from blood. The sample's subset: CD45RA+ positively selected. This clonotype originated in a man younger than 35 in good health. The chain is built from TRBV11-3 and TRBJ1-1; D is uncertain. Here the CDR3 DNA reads TGTGCCAGCAGCTCTCCCGGACGCACTGAAGCTTTCTTT. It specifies CASSSPGRTEAFF.